This paragraph reports one T cell receptor beta chain. Its cognate antigen is unknown. Amplification used 60 Vbeta primers and 13 Jbeta primers. The assay was immunoSEQ multiplex PCR, and TCRdb's table has in-frame clones only and misses some. The profile shows roughly 120,000 clones, around four fifths of them singletons. This specimen comes from a study of cytomegalovirus exposure and HLA in healthy donors. Turning to the study itself: Of over 300 genotyped donors, roughly 86% clustered with self-reported Caucasian donors.

CDR1 SGHRS and CDR2 YFSETQ come from the germline V gene. CDR3 length equals 13 residues. The trim removed 2 bases at V and 7 bases at J, leaving 5 bases unmatched. Among the donors, all were healthy bone marrow donors. Study conclusions and caveats: The study flagged 150 to 200 TCR beta chains as cytomegalovirus-associated.

The rearrangement joins TRBV5-1 to TRBJ1-2; 7 bases agree with TRBD1. This clonotype was obtained from a human donor in good health. The specimen sequenced was PBMCs. The CDR3 DNA follows: TGCGCCAGCAGCTTCGAGGGGGCGGTTGGCTACACCTTC. Translation gives CASSFEGAVGYTF. The whole variable domain, remainder taken from reference TRBV5-1 and TRBJ1-2, is KAGVTQTPRYLIKTRGQQVTLSCSPISGHRSVSWYQQTPGQGLQFLFEYFSETQRNKGNFPGRFSGRQFSNSRSEMNVSTLELGDSALYLCASSFEGAVGYTFGSGTRLTVV.